The T cell receptor beta chain under discussion was sequenced for a study of CD8+ T cells in alopecia areata (dated by TCRdb to the late 2010s). With regard to the full study: The treated patients, all with moderate-to-severe alopecia areata, were enrolled in an open-label pilot trial of oral tofacitinib given at 5 to 10 mg twice daily. Tofacitinib was given for 6 to 18 months, followed by 6 months of follow-up off drug to assess delayed response and recurrence. Disease severity in treated patients was measured with the SALT score, which quantifies the percentage of affected scalp surface area. To study T cell clonal expansion in alopecia areata, the researchers applied high-throughput TCRbeta sequencing to both the C3H/HeJ mouse model and human patients. In humans, TCRbeta sequencing was performed on scalp tissue and on sorted CD4+ and CD8+ peripheral blood T cells from healthy controls and from patients with patchy or totalis/universalis alopecia areata. Biopsies were taken from tofacitinib-treated patients at baseline and at 4 and 24 weeks of treatment, and a later scalp biopsy was taken in several of the tofacitinib-treated patients. Clonality in the scalp was compared among normal scalp (n=4), patchy alopecia areata scalp (n=8), and alopecia totalis/universalis scalp (n=8). The RNA source kit depended on sample type: the PAXgene miRNA kit for fixed scalp, the miRNeasy kit for PBMCs, and the RNeasy kit for mouse skin. Amplification of TCRbeta CDR3 regions was done by immunoSEQ multiplex PCR using 35 Vbeta forward primers and 13 Jbeta reverse primers. General study outcomes and caveats: Unlike mouse skin, which is dominated by gammadelta T cells, normal human skin has resident alphabeta T cells that are also sequenced, and this complicates analysis of the scalp TCR repertoire. Because the treated cohort was small and had only one nonresponder, larger studies are needed to examine links between baseline CD8+ expansion and response. Many expanded lesional clones were found to persist in scalp and blood during tofacitinib treatment, and relapse after treatment cessation may be partly explained by this persistence. Compared with normal scalp, lesional scalp had higher clonality and more expanded CD8+ clones, particularly in alopecia totalis/universalis, a pattern that suggests antigenic drive. With tofacitinib, both scalp clonality and the number of expanded CD8+ clones among the top 100 scalp clones went down significantly. Compared with mice, TCR sequences shared between patients were less clear, possibly partly because of HLA diversity across the patient population.

This specimen's treatment or condition label, per the study, means: oral pan-JAK inhibitor, 5-10 mg twice daily. Peripheral blood and lesional scalp punch biopsies were obtained from patients with alopecia areata. PBMCs were separated by density centrifugation and stained for CD3, CD4 and CD8, after which CD4+ and CD8+ T cells were sorted on a FACSAria. The germline V gene yields SNHLY for CDR1 and FYNNEI for CDR2. The CDR3 sequence holds 14 residues, the cysteine and phenylalanine included. CDR3 DNA only is kept here, 42 bases in frame from base 1. Here V drops 6 bases and J drops 9 bases, and the junction holds 10 bases not matched to any gene. Receptor amplification or capture employed the immunoSEQ multiplex PCR assay. For TCR sequencing, RNA was extracted from every sample and reverse transcribed into cDNA to serve as template. SuperScript III was used for first-strand cDNA synthesis, primed with a 2:1 mix of oligo-dT and random hexamers. A synthetic immune receptor repertoire was used to measure amplification bias, and any remaining bias was corrected computationally. In the original analysis: After raw reads were preprocessed to remove errors, the CDR3 was defined following IMGT conventions as running from the conserved cysteine to phenylalanine. Clonality was computed as 1 minus the Shannon entropy, with the entropy normalized by log2 of the number of productive unique TCRs. Whether scalp clones were CD4 or CD8 was inferred by matching scalp TCRbeta sequences against CD4 and CD8 repertoires sorted from blood. What TCRdb holds here is the immuneACCESS table cut down to in-frame rearrangements. Part of the clones is not present; checked against another copy, under half of the missing clones reflect an unresolved V gene, and the others are unexplained. V, J and clone size were drawn from that table, and D and trimming were deduced from the DNA. The sample records about 270,000 clones, roughly 60% of which are singletons. The ten largest make up about 0.93% of the sample.

Of note for this clone: What this receptor recognizes is not known. Per-base quality was not reported, and no clone a single base away is much larger than it.

The specimen comprised CD4+ T cells sorted from blood, sampled around week 54, from a patient treated with tofacitinib. The chain links TRBV2 with TRBJ2-1, with TRBD1 matching 8 junction bases. This clonotype was obtained from a human donor with alopecia areata. CDR3 protein: CASRETGAQGEQFF. Read as DNA, the sequence is TGTGCCAGCAGGGAGACAGGGGCACAGGGTGAGCAGTTCTTC.